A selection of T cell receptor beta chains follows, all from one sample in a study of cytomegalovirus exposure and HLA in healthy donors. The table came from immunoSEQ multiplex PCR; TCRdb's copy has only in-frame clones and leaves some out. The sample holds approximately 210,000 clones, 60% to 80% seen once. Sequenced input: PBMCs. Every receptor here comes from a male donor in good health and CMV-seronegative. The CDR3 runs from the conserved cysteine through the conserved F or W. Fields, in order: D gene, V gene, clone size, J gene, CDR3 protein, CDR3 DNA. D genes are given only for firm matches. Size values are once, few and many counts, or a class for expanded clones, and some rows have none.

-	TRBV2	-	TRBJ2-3	CASSDPDSTSTDTQYF	TGTGCCAGCTCTGACCCGGACAGCACTAGCACAGATACGCAGTATTTT
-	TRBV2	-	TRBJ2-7	CASSEALLGREQYF	TGTGCCAGCAGTGAAGCGCTTCTGGGGCGCGAGCAGTACTTC
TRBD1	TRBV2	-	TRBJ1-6	CASKERTGNSPLHF	TGTGCCAGCAAGGAAAGGACAGGGAATTCACCCCTCCACTTT
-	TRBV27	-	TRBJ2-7	CASSLERREYEQYF	TGTGCCAGCAGTTTAGAGAGACGGGAGTACGAGCAGTACTTC
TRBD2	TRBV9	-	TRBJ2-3	CASSSGGLAGGTTDTQYF	TGTGCCAGCAGCTCCGGGGGACTAGCGGGAGGAACCACAGATACGCAGTATTTT
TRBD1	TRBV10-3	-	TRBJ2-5	CAISLTPGQGEETQYF	TGTGCCATCAGCTTAACCCCGGGACAGGGGGAAGAGACCCAGTACTTC
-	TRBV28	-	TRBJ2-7	CASGVLGAHEQYF	TGTGCCAGCGGCGTCCTGGGGGCCCACGAGCAGTACTTC
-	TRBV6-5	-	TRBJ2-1	CASRRGVSTNEQFF	TGTGCCAGCAGACGGGGAGTCAGTACCAATGAGCAGTTCTTC
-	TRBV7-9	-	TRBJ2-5	CSSSPALAKETQYF	TGTTCCAGCAGCCCCGCTCTAGCGAAAGAGACCCAGTACTTC
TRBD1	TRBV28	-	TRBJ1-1	CASVPGTGNTEAFF	TGTGCCAGCGTCCCTGGGACAGGGAACACTGAAGCTTTCTTT
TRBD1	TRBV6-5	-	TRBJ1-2	CASSLGQVHTF	TGTGCCAGCAGCTTGGGACAGGTCCACACCTTC
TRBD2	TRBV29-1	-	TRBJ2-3	CSVRLAGRTDTQYF	TGCAGCGTGAGACTAGCGGGGCGCACAGATACGCAGTATTTT
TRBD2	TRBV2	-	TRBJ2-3	CASRRLAGGPDTQYF	TGTGCCAGCAGGCGACTAGCGGGGGGCCCAGATACGCAGTATTTT
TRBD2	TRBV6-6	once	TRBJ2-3	CASSKIAGNTDTQYF	TGTGCCAGCAGTAAGATAGCGGGGAACACAGATACGCAGTATTTT
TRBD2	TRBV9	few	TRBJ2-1	CASSGGGRPAISSYNEQFF	TGTGCCAGCAGCGGCGGGGGAAGACCGGCTATAAGCTCCTACAATGAGCAGTTCTTC
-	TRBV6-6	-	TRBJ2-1	CAVAEEQFF	TGTGCCGTAGCGGAGGAGCAGTTCTTC
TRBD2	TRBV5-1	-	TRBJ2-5	CASRPGLAGVAVIRETQYF	TGCGCCAGCAGACCGGGACTAGCGGGAGTGGCCGTGATAAGAGAGACCCAGTACTTC
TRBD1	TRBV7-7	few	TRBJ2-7	CASSLNRGAYEQYF	TGTGCTAGCAGCTTAAACAGGGGCGCTTACGAGCAGTACTTC
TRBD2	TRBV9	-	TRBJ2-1	CASSGTGGPGLEQFF	TGTGCCAGCAGCGGGACGGGAGGGCCGGGATTGGAGCAGTTCTTC
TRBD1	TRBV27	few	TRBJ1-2	CASSLRTGGANYGYTF	TGTGCCAGCAGTCTACGGACAGGGGGGGCTAACTATGGCTACACCTTC
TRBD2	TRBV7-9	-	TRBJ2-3	CASRGGTSGRTDTQYF	TGTGCCAGCAGGGGGGGGACTAGCGGGAGAACAGATACGCAGTATTTT
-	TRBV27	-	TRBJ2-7	CASSLTPSSHEQYF	TGTGCCAGCAGTTTGACCCCTAGTTCCCACGAGCAGTACTTC
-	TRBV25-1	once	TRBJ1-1	CASSKGGGTEAFF	TGTGCCAGCAGTAAAGGGGGTGGGACTGAAGCTTTCTTT
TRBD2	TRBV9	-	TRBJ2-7	CASSVVGGVGTSGYNEQYF	TGTGCCAGCAGCGTAGTTGGGGGGGTCGGGACTAGCGGGTACAACGAGCAGTACTTC
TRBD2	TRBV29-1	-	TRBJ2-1	CSVERGLAGGWNEQFF	TGCAGCGTTGAAAGGGGACTAGCGGGGGGTTGGAATGAGCAGTTCTTC
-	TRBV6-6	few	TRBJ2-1	CASSLASYNEQFF	TGTGCCAGCAGTTTAGCCAGCTACAATGAGCAGTTCTTC
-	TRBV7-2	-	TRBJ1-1	CASSSTRHNTEAFF	TGTGCCAGCAGCAGCACGCGACACAACACTGAAGCTTTCTTT
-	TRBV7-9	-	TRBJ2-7	CASARSYEQYF	TGTGCCAGCGCGCGGTCCTACGAGCAGTACTTC
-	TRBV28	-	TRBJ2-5	CASSLPHGTQYF	TGTGCCAGCAGTTTACCTCACGGGACCCAGTACTTC
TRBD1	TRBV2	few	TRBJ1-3	CASSYDRGLGNTIYF	TGTGCCAGCAGTTATGACAGGGGCTTGGGAAACACCATATATTTT
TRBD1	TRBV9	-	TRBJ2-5	CASSPRDRAPGTQYF	TGTGCCAGCAGCCCACGGGACAGGGCCCCGGGGACCCAGTACTTC
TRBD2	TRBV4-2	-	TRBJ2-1	CASSQAGTSGWNEQFF	TGTGCCAGCAGCCAAGCCGGGACTAGCGGTTGGAATGAGCAGTTCTTC
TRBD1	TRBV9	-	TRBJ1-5	CASSVDAGRGDSNQPQHF	TGTGCCAGCAGCGTAGATGCGGGCAGGGGGGATAGCAATCAGCCCCAGCATTTT
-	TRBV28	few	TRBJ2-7	CASGEPPGDQYF	TGTGCCAGCGGAGAGCCCCCGGGGGACCAGTACTTC
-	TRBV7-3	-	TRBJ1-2	CASSLTKADGYTF	TGTGCCAGCAGCTTAACGAAGGCGGATGGCTACACCTTC
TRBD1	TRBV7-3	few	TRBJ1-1	CASSGGQGRTEAFF	TGTGCCAGCAGCGGGGGACAGGGAAGGACTGAAGCTTTCTTT
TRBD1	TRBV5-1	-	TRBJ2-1	CASGPVGQGAYNEQFF	TGCGCCAGCGGCCCGGTGGGTCAGGGGGCTTACAATGAGCAGTTCTTC
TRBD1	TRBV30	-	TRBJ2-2	CAWSGGTGDTGELFF	TGTGCCTGGAGTGGGGGGACAGGCGACACCGGGGAGCTGTTTTTT
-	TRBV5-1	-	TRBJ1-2	CASSFPQQGYGYTF	TGCGCCAGCAGCTTCCCTCAACAGGGATACGGCTACACCTTC
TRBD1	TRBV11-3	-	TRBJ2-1	CASSPGTDSTEQFF	TGTGCCAGCAGTCCCGGGACAGACTCAACTGAGCAGTTCTTC
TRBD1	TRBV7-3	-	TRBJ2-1	CASSPRQGYYNEQFF	TGTGCCAGCAGCCCTCGACAGGGCTACTACAATGAGCAGTTCTTC
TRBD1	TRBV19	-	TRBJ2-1	CASSTRQGPYNEQFF	TGTGCCAGTAGTACTCGACAGGGGCCCTACAATGAGCAGTTCTTC
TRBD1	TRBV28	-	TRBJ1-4	CASRYGGRGNEKLFF	TGTGCCAGCAGATATGGGGGCAGGGGGAATGAAAAACTGTTTTTT
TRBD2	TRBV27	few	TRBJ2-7	CASSWTSGGYEQYF	TGTGCCAGCAGCTGGACTAGCGGGGGCTACGAGCAGTACTTC
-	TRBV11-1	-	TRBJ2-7	CASSSSARVAEQYF	TGTGCCAGCAGCTCCTCGGCCAGGGTGGCCGAGCAGTACTTC
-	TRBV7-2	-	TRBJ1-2	CASSMGRGGYTF	TGTGCCAGCAGCATGGGGAGGGGAGGCTACACCTTC